The clone carrying this TCR beta chain was found a few times. This sample was included in a study of blood T cell repertoires in COVID-19. The CDR3 runs to 14 residues. The germline CDR1 and CDR2 sequences are SEHNR and FQNEAQ (reference sequence). V gave up 5 bases and J gave up 1 base; unmatched junction bases: 2. Some clones are missing from TCRdb's copy, which holds only in-frame ones; the method was immunoSEQ multiplex PCR. The table records roughly 290,000 clones, approximately 85% of them present only once. The chain has TRBV7-9 and TRBJ2-3; 8 bases fit TRBD1. The sequence was collected from a human donor with COVID-19, enrolled during active disease. The donor label of this sample is uncertain. Sequences were obtained from peripheral blood. CDR3 bases: TGTGCCAGCAGCGGGACAGGCCGCACAGATACGCAGTATTTT. Its translation: CASSGTGRTDTQYF.